The clone carrying this T cell receptor (beta chain) was recorded at least ten times. This sample was included in a study of spatial heterogeneity in lung cancer. Germline V CDR1 and CDR2: GTSNPN, SVGIG (reference sequence). CDR3 length: 12 residues. Trimming pared 3 bases from V and 16 bases from J, leaving 19 bases between. The time point here: sample taken at primary tumor resection. Whole RNA was taken from tumor, nontumor lung or frozen PBMC; it was then sequenced unsorted. TCRdb used MiXCR to reprocess the 5' RACE reads, holding one entry per CDR3 protein. The sample consists of tens of thousands of distinct CDR3 sequences, roughly 7% of them appearing once.

The sequences come from PBMCs, collected at surgery. The chain joins TRBV30 to TRBJ2-1, with TRBD2 as a possible D gene (6 bases). The source of this sequence is a female donor with early-stage non-small cell lung cancer. The CDR3 DNA is TGTGCCTGGAGCCCTCTTAGGGACTCCAATTTCTTC. This codes for CAWSPLRDSNFF.